These T cell receptor beta chains were read from a single sample in a study of blood T cell repertoires in COVID-19. The repertoire was sequenced with immunoSEQ multiplex PCR; TCRdb's copy has only in-frame clones and lacks some. This sample has about 270,000 clones, with around 90% found just once. The sequencing sample was made of PBMCs or T cells enriched from blood (not recorded which). The origin of the receptors is a woman aged 55-69 years in a cohort exposed to, infected with or recovered from COVID-19 (not recorded which). Each CDR3 is given with its conserved first and last residue. D genes are given only for firm matches. Clone size appears in some rows only: once, few, many, or a class for an expanded clone.

.,TRBD2,TRBV5-1,TRBJ2-1,TGCGCCAGCAGCTTGGAGACTCAAGCGGGAGGATCCTACAATGAGCAGTTCTTC,CASSLETQAGGSYNEQFF
.,.,TRBV18,TRBJ1-3,TGTGCCAGCTCACCACAGCACTCTGGAAACACCATATATTTT,CASSPQHSGNTIYF
once,.,TRBV28,TRBJ1-1,TGTGCCAGCAGAGGGGTTAGGAACACTGAAGCTTTCTTT,CASRGVRNTEAFF
few,.,TRBV7-2,TRBJ1-1,TGTGCCAGCAGCTTAGGGGGGGGCACTGAAGCTTTCTTT,CASSLGGGTEAFF
once,.,TRBV5-1,TRBJ2-2,TGCGCCAGCAGCGCTGACTCGAACACCGGGGAGCTGTTTTTT,CASSADSNTGELFF
few,.,TRBV7-3,TRBJ1-4,TGTGCCAGCAGCTTAAGAGGGTGGCCTAATGAAAAACTGTTTTTT,CASSLRGWPNEKLFF
.,.,TRBV6-2/TRBV6-3,TRBJ1-2,TGTGCCAGCAGTTACCCCCGGGGGGGGAACTATGGCTACACCTTC,CASSYPRGGNYGYTF
.,.,TRBV7-6,TRBJ1-1,TGTGCCAGCAGCTTAGCACAGAGGAACACTGAAGCTTTCTTT,CASSLAQRNTEAFF
.,.,TRBV11-2,TRBJ2-3,TGTGCCAGCAGCTCCGACCGAGGGTGGAAAACAGATACGCAGTATTTT,CASSSDRGWKTDTQYF
.,.,TRBV30,TRBJ1-2,TGTGCCTGGGGGTACGCCTGGGGCGGCTACACCTTC,CAWGYAWGGYTF
.,TRBD2,TRBV19,TRBJ2-1,TGTGCCAGTAGGGCGGGAGGGAGCTCCTACAATGAGCAGTTCTTC,CASRAGGSSYNEQFF
.,.,TRBV28,TRBJ2-1,TGTGTCACCTTGGGGCCCTATAATGAGCAGTTCTTC,CVTLGPYNEQFF
.,TRBD2,TRBV9,TRBJ2-4,TGTGCCAGCAGCCCCCAGGGCGGGGGAGCCAAAAACATTCAGTACTTC,CASSPQGGGAKNIQYF
.,.,TRBV7-2,TRBJ2-1,TGTGCCAGCAGCCAGTCCCGTCAGGTATTTTTCTTC,CASSQSRQVFFF
few,TRBD2,TRBV5-1,TRBJ2-7,TGCGCCAGCAGCTCCCCCCTCCGTAGCGGGACCCGATCAGGCTACGAGCAGTACTTC,CASSSPLRSGTRSGYEQYF
.,.,TRBV28,TRBJ1-2,TGTGCCAGCAGTTTAATTGCGGCCGGCTACACCTTC,CASSLIAAGYTF
.,.,TRBV3-1/TRBV3-2,TRBJ2-6,TGTGCCAGCAGCCAAAGAGGGGGTTCCTCTGGGGCCAACGTCCTGACTTTC,CASSQRGGSSGANVLTF
once,.,TRBV5-4,TRBJ2-3,TGTGCCAGCAGCGCCGACGGGACATTTAACACAGATACGCAGTATTTT,CASSADGTFNTDTQYF
.,TRBD1,TRBV11-2,TRBJ1-1,TGTGCCAGCAGCTTAGATCATCCAGGGGGCGGGTATGAAGCTTTCTTT,CASSLDHPGGGYEAFF
.,.,TRBV21-1,TRBJ1-1,TGTGCCAGCAGCCAAAGCCCCAGAATAAGAACAGGGGGTCGGAACACTGAAGCTTTCTTT,CASSQSPRIRTGGRNTEAFF
.,.,TRBV4-1,TRBJ1-2,TGCGCCAGCAGCCAAGCCTCAGGCAACTATGGCTACACCTTC,CASSQASGNYGYTF
.,TRBD1,TRBV19,TRBJ1-6,TGTGCCAGTAGGAAAAGACAGGGCGTTACACCCCTCCACTTT,CASRKRQGVTPLHF
.,TRBD2,TRBV7-3,TRBJ2-1,TGTGCCAGCAGCTCATCCGGGACTAGGAAAAACTACAATGAGCAGTTCTTC,CASSSSGTRKNYNEQFF
.,TRBD2,TRBV2,TRBJ2-3,TGTGCCAGCATATTAGGACTAGCGGGAGGACCCGATACGCAGTATTTT,CASILGLAGGPDTQYF
.,.,TRBV5-8,TRBJ2-6,TGTGCCAGCAGCGCGGAGGGACCTGGGGCCAACGTCCTGACTTTC,CASSAEGPGANVLTF
.,.,TRBV18,TRBJ1-6,TGTGCCAGCTCACCGGATTTGGCGGGGTGGGGGTCACCCCTCCACTTT,CASSPDLAGWGSPLHF
.,TRBD1,TRBV19,TRBJ1-1,TGTGCCAGTAGTCCAGGGGACAGGGGGAACACTGAAGCTTTCTTT,CASSPGDRGNTEAFF
few,.,TRBV19,TRBJ1-2,TGTGCCAGCCCAGGGAGGGTCCGGAACTATGGCTACACCTTC,CASPGRVRNYGYTF
.,.,TRBV18,TRBJ1-1,TGTGCCAGCTCACCGGGGCCAGGGGAACAAGCTTTCTTT,CASSPGPGEQAFF
.,TRBD1,TRBV30,TRBJ1-5,TGTGCCTGGAGTGTACAAGGGGGCTGGCGGGATCAGCCCCAGCATTTT,CAWSVQGGWRDQPQHF
.,TRBD2,TRBV7-2,TRBJ2-7,TGTGCCAGCAGCCCCGTAGCGGGAGGGCAAGGCGAGCAGTACTTC,CASSPVAGGQGEQYF
.,.,TRBV7-9,TRBJ1-2,TGTGCCAGCAGCCCAGCCGGCGGGGGGGAAGATGGCTACACCTTC,CASSPAGGGEDGYTF